This is a list of T cell receptor beta chains from one sample in a study of T cell responses to AZD1222 COVID-19 vaccine. Generated by immunoSEQ multiplex PCR, the TCRdb table keeps only in-frame clones and is missing some. The data contain about 88,000 clones, about nine tenths of them singletons. Sequencing used peripheral blood, obtained on day 0 of AZD1222 vaccination. The origin of the receptors is an adult in good health. CDR3s include the opening cysteine and the closing phenylalanine or tryptophan. The D gene is left open where the match is weak. Some rows have no size entry. The others give once, few or many, or a class for an expanded clone.

j_gene	abundance	d_gene	v_gene	CDR3nt	CDR3aa
TRBJ1-1	-	-	TRBV6-1	TGTGCCAGCAGTGAAATGGGGATCTACGGGCAAGCTTTCTTT	CASSEMGIYGQAFF
TRBJ2-7	few	-	TRBV6-5	TGTGCCAGCGTCGCAGGCGGGGATAATTACGAGCAGTACTTC	CASVAGGDNYEQYF
TRBJ1-6	many	-	TRBV18	TGTGCCAGCTCACGAGAACAGGGTCTAGTAGATTCACCCCTCCACTTT	CASSREQGLVDSPLHF
TRBJ1-2	-	-	TRBV6-2/TRBV6-3	TGTGCCAGCAGTTATAGACAGTCTAACTATGGCTACACCTTC	CASSYRQSNYGYTF
TRBJ2-2	-	-	TRBV27	TGTGCCAGCAGCCGCGGGTCAGCGATCACCGGGGAGCTGTTTTTT	CASSRGSAITGELFF
TRBJ1-5	-	-	TRBV4-2	TGTGCCAGCAGCCAAGAGTGGAGACAGAGCAATCAGCCCCAGCATTTT	CASSQEWRQSNQPQHF
TRBJ2-2	-	-	TRBV6-5	TGTGCCAGCAGTCAGAGACAGAACACCGGGGAGCTGTTTTTT	CASSQRQNTGELFF
TRBJ2-7	-	-	TRBV5-4	TGTGCCAGCAGCTTGCAGGGCTCCTACGAGCAGTACTTC	CASSLQGSYEQYF
TRBJ2-5	-	-	TRBV5-1	TGCGCCAGCAGATCAGGGGCGGCGGAGACCCAGTACTTC	CASRSGAAETQYF
TRBJ2-1	-	TRBD2	TRBV18	TGTGCCAGCTCACCAGAGCGACTAGCGGGGGGCTCTAGCATCTATGAGCAGTTCTTC	CASSPERLAGGSSIYEQFF
TRBJ1-1	-	-	TRBV12-3/TRBV12-4	TGTGCCAGCAGTCGCCAGGGGAACACTGAAGCTTTCTTT	CASSRQGNTEAFF
TRBJ1-1	-	TRBD1	TRBV4-1	TGCGCCAGCAGCCGTGACAGGGGGACCGGCACTGAAGCTTTCTTT	CASSRDRGTGTEAFF
TRBJ2-5	-	-	TRBV5-1	TGCGCCAGCAGCGCCTCAAATTACCAAGAGACCCAGTACTTC	CASSASNYQETQYF
TRBJ2-7	-	TRBD2	TRBV27	TGTGCCAGCAGTAGTACTAGCGGGACCTACGAGCAGTACTTC	CASSSTSGTYEQYF
TRBJ1-4	-	TRBD1	TRBV15	TGTGCCACCAGCAAAGACAGGGGGCTAACTAATGAAAAACTGTTTTTT	CATSKDRGLTNEKLFF
TRBJ2-7	-	TRBD1	TRBV10-1	TGCGCCAGCAGTGAGTCAGGGACAGCCTACGAGCAGTACTTC	CASSESGTAYEQYF
TRBJ2-1	-	TRBD2	TRBV6-4	TGTGCCAGCAGTGACTCACTAGCGGGGGATTACAATGAGCAGTTCTTC	CASSDSLAGDYNEQFF
TRBJ1-2	-	-	TRBV6-2/TRBV6-3	TGTGCCAGCAGTTTCCGGACACAACGCTATGGCTACACCTTC	CASSFRTQRYGYTF
TRBJ2-1	-	-	TRBV24-1	TGTGCCACCAGTGATTTGCCGTCTAGTGAGCAGTTCTTC	CATSDLPSSEQFF
TRBJ1-1	-	-	TRBV15	TGTGCCACCAGCAGAGGGACCCACGGGACCCCTGAAGCTTTCTTT	CATSRGTHGTPEAFF
TRBJ2-1	-	-	TRBV19	TGTGCCAGCTCCCCCCGGACACTCTCCTACAATGAGCAGTTCTTC	CASSPRTLSYNEQFF
TRBJ1-1	-	-	TRBV19	TGTGCCAGTAGTATCAACGAAGAAACTGAAGCTTTCTTT	CASSINEETEAFF
TRBJ2-7	-	TRBD1	TRBV28	TGTGCCAGCAGCAGGACAGGGTCGTCCTACGAGCAGTACTTC	CASSRTGSSYEQYF
TRBJ2-7	-	-	TRBV2	TGTGCCAGCAGTGAAGCGGCAAGGGTAACCGAGCAGTACTTC	CASSEAARVTEQYF
TRBJ1-2	-	-	TRBV9	TGTGCCAGCAGCGTAGGGAGGGAAGGGTCTGTGTACGGCTACACCTTC	CASSVGREGSVYGYTF
TRBJ2-5	-	-	TRBV7-2	TGTGCCAGCAGCTTAGTTTCCGTTCGAGAGACCCAGTACTTC	CASSLVSVRETQYF
TRBJ2-3	-	TRBD2	TRBV30	TGTGCCTGGAGAGGACTAGCGGGGCAGATAGATACGCAGTATTTT	CAWRGLAGQIDTQYF
TRBJ1-2	-	-	TRBV19	TGTGCCAGTAGCTCTCAAGGGGGGGGCTATGGCTACACCTTC	CASSSQGGGYGYTF
TRBJ2-3	-	-	TRBV12-3/TRBV12-4	TGTGCCAGCAGAACCACCGCAGATACGCAGTATTTT	CASRTTADTQYF
TRBJ2-7	-	-	TRBV18	TGTGCCAGCTCACCCAAGAACGAGCAGTACTTC	CASSPKNEQYF
TRBJ2-3	-	-	TRBV18	TGTGCCAGCTCACCCGTCGACAGCACCACAGATACGCAGTATTTT	CASSPVDSTTDTQYF
TRBJ2-1	once	TRBD2	TRBV9	TGTGCCAGCAGCCGGGGACTAGCGGGAACCAGCTCCTACAATGAGCAGTTCTTC	CASSRGLAGTSSYNEQFF
TRBJ1-4	-	-	TRBV6-1	TGTGCCAGCAGTGATTGGGGGGCTAATGAAAAACTGTTTTTT	CASSDWGANEKLFF
TRBJ2-1	few	-	TRBV9	TGTGCCAGCAGCGTAGGTTGGGACTCCTACAATGAGCAGTTCTTC	CASSVGWDSYNEQFF
TRBJ2-7	few	TRBD1	TRBV6-5	TGTGCCAGCAAACCTTTGGGACAGGGGGCCTACGAGCAGTACTTC	CASKPLGQGAYEQYF
TRBJ2-7	-	TRBD2	TRBV23-1	TGCGCCAGCAGTCAATCTATGGGAGGGGCAGATCGAAGGGAGCAGTACTTC	CASSQSMGGADRREQYF
TRBJ2-7	-	TRBD2	TRBV5-1	TGCGCCAGCAGCTTGCTTCCGGGACTAGAGGGCAGGGAGCAGTACTTC	CASSLLPGLEGREQYF
TRBJ2-1	-	-	TRBV19	TGTGCCAGTAGTATAAAACTGGATTCCTACAATGAGCAGTTCTTC	CASSIKLDSYNEQFF
TRBJ2-3	-	-	TRBV5-1	TGCGCCAGCAGCTTGGAAGGTACAGATACGCAGTATTTT	CASSLEGTDTQYF
TRBJ2-7	-	-	TRBV5-6	TGTGCCAGCAGCACAGGGCTTCCCTACGAGCAGTACTTC	CASSTGLPYEQYF
TRBJ2-7	-	-	TRBV27	TGTGCCAGCAGTGGGGGGTTTTTGAGCGAGCAGTACTTC	CASSGGFLSEQYF
TRBJ1-5	once	-	TRBV7-9	TGTGCCAGCAGCCCTCAGGGCAATCAGCCCCAGCATTTT	CASSPQGNQPQHF
TRBJ1-1	-	-	TRBV5-5	TGTGCCAGCAGCACGAACACTGAAGCTTTCTTT	CASSTNTEAFF
TRBJ1-2	-	TRBD1	TRBV5-1	TGCGCCAGCAGCTTGTTCACAGGGGAGGGCTACACCTTC	CASSLFTGEGYTF
TRBJ2-1	-	-	TRBV4-3	TGCGCCAGCAGCCAAGAGTTTCGATACAATGAGCAGTTCTTC	CASSQEFRYNEQFF
TRBJ2-3	-	-	TRBV9	TGTGCCAGCAGCGTAGAATCAGCGGCCCACACAGATACGCAGTATTTT	CASSVESAAHTDTQYF
TRBJ1-2	-	TRBD1	TRBV6-6	TGTGCCAGTCTCAGAGGGACAGGGGGCGTCAACTATGGCTACACCTTC	CASLRGTGGVNYGYTF
TRBJ1-2	-	-	TRBV4-3	TGCGCCAGCAGCCACCTGGGGGAAGGCTATGGCTACACCTTC	CASSHLGEGYGYTF
TRBJ2-1	-	-	TRBV19	TGTGCCAGTGCCAGTGGGGCTTGGCCATCCTACAATGAGCAGTTCTTC	CASASGAWPSYNEQFF
TRBJ1-2	once	-	TRBV2	TGTGCCAGCAGTAACAGGGTCTCGGACTATGGCTACACCTTC	CASSNRVSDYGYTF
TRBJ1-1	-	-	TRBV5-4	TGTGCCAGCAGCTTGGAAGGGCGACACACTGAAGCTTTCTTT	CASSLEGRHTEAFF
TRBJ1-1	-	-	TRBV18	TGTGCCAGCTCACCCCAAAACATGAACACTGAAGCTTTCTTT	CASSPQNMNTEAFF
TRBJ2-5	-	TRBD2	TRBV25-1	TGTGCCAGCAGCTGGGGGGGACTAGCGCCTCAAGAGACCCAGTACTTC	CASSWGGLAPQETQYF
TRBJ1-1	-	-	TRBV6-5	TGTGCCAGCAGTTTACACAGGGACGAGGACACTGAAGCTTTCTTT	CASSLHRDEDTEAFF
TRBJ2-1	-	-	TRBV5-1	TGCGCCAGCAGCCATCCGGGAATTACCCGTCATGAGCAGTTCTTC	CASSHPGITRHEQFF
TRBJ1-1	-	-	TRBV27	TGTGCCAGCAGTTATGTGGGTCCTTGGGGAGACGCTGAAGCTTTCTTT	CASSYVGPWGDAEAFF
TRBJ2-7	-	-	TRBV10-3	TGTGCCATCAGTGGGGGCTATGAGAACTACGAGCAGTACTTC	CAISGGYENYEQYF
TRBJ1-1	-	-	TRBV10-3	TGTGCCATCAGTTCCCAGTACGACAGGTTGAACACTGAAGCTTTCTTT	CAISSQYDRLNTEAFF
TRBJ1-3	-	TRBD1	TRBV7-6	TGTGCCAGCAGCTTAGTTGCCAGGGGGCCTGGAGACACCATATATTTT	CASSLVARGPGDTIYF
TRBJ1-1	-	-	TRBV7-8	TGTGCCAGCAGCCCTAGGGTTGCGGGACGGGGTGACACTGAAGCTTTCTTT	CASSPRVAGRGDTEAFF